The rows below give T cell receptor beta chains drawn from one sample of a study of PD-1 blockade in classical Hodgkin lymphoma. The repertoire was sequenced with immunoSEQ multiplex PCR; TCRdb's copy has only in-frame clones and lacks some. The sample shows over 35,000 clones, 87% of them seen only once. The material sequenced was peripheral blood mononuclear cells (PBMCs), taken at baseline. The receptors were gathered from a human donor with classical Hodgkin lymphoma. CDR3s include the opening cysteine and the closing phenylalanine or tryptophan. The D gene is left open where the match is weak. A clone size is listed for some rows: how often the clone was seen (once, few, many), or a class if it is expanded.

>TRBJ2-1|NA|TRBD2|TRBV10-3
TGTGCCATCAGGACTAGCGGGGGTTACAATGAGCAGTTCTTC
CAIRTSGGYNEQFF
>TRBJ2-5|once|NA|TRBV9
TGTGCCAGCAGCGTAGAGTTCGGGACCCAGTACTTC
CASSVEFGTQYF
>TRBJ2-5|NA|NA|TRBV2
TGTGCCGGAGCCCGGGGTGGGCAAGAGACCCAGTACTTC
CAGARGGQETQYF
>TRBJ1-2|NA|NA|TRBV6-1
TGTGCCAGCAGTAACAACTTCTATGGCTACACCTTC
CASSNNFYGYTF
>TRBJ2-5|once|NA|TRBV7-6
TGTGCCAGCAGCTTAGGTATCAGGGTCCACCAAGAGACCCAGTACTTC
CASSLGIRVHQETQYF
>TRBJ2-5|NA|TRBD2|TRBV10-3
TGTGCCTCAGGACTAGCGGTACAAGAGACCCAGTACTTC
CASGLAVQETQYF
>TRBJ2-7|NA|TRBD2|TRBV6-5
TGTGCCAGCAGTTACCTAGCGGGGGCTTCCTACGAGCAGTACTTC
CASSYLAGASYEQYF
>TRBJ2-5|NA|NA|TRBV15
TGTGCCACCAGCAGAGATTACACGGGGCAAGAGACCCAGTACTTC
CATSRDYTGQETQYF
>TRBJ2-5|once|TRBD2|TRBV5-1
TGCGCCAGCAGCTGGGCTAGCGGGGGTACGGCCCAGTACTTC
CASSWASGGTAQYF
>TRBJ2-3|NA|NA|TRBV7-9
TGTGCCAGCAGCTTAGTTTCCCACGTGGATACGCAGTATTTT
CASSLVSHVDTQYF
>TRBJ2-7|NA|TRBD1|TRBV6-6
TGTGCCAGCAGTGGACAGGTGACCTACGAGCAGTACTTC
CASSGQVTYEQYF
>TRBJ2-2|NA|TRBD1|TRBV5-1
TGCGCCAGCAGCTTGGTCGGGACAGGGGCCGGGGAGCTGTTTTTT
CASSLVGTGAGELFF
>TRBJ1-5|NA|NA|TRBV11-2
TGTGCCAGCAGCTTACAGGGGCTTAGCAATCAGCCCCAGCATTTT
CASSLQGLSNQPQHF
>TRBJ2-6|NA|NA|TRBV5-1
TGCGCCAGCAGCTTGGGGCTAGACTCTGGGGCCAACGTCCTGACTTTC
CASSLGLDSGANVLTF
>TRBJ1-5|NA|NA|TRBV19
TGTGCCAGTAGTCCGGACAGCAGCAATCAGCCCCAGCATTTT
CASSPDSSNQPQHF
>TRBJ2-2|NA|NA|TRBV27
TGTGCCAGCAGTTTGCTACTAACTAGTATAGACACCGGGGAGCTGTTTTTT
CASSLLLTSIDTGELFF
>TRBJ1-4|NA|TRBD1|TRBV7-9
TGTGCCAGCAGCCTACCACTCCGGGACAGGGTGGAAAAACTGTTTTTT
CASSLPLRDRVEKLFF
>TRBJ2-6|NA|TRBD1|TRBV5-1
TGCGCCAGCAGACCTGACAGGGCTGGGGCCAACGTCCTGACTTTC
CASRPDRAGANVLTF
>TRBJ1-2|NA|NA|TRBV4-1
TGCGCCAGCAGCCAAGATCCCGGACAGACCTTCTATGGCTACACCTTC
CASSQDPGQTFYGYTF
>TRBJ2-2|NA|TRBD2|TRBV5-4
TGTGCCAGCAGCTCCGCCGGGACTAGGACCGGGGAGCTGTTTTTT
CASSSAGTRTGELFF
>TRBJ2-2|NA|NA|TRBV7-9
TGTGCCAGCAGCTTAATTCTAGCAACCGGGGAGCTGTTTTTT
CASSLILATGELFF
>TRBJ2-2|NA|NA|TRBV9
TGTGCCAGCAGCGTAGTGGCGGGTTGGAACACCGGGGAGCTGTTTTTT
CASSVVAGWNTGELFF
>TRBJ1-5|NA|NA|TRBV18
TGTGCCAGCTCACCAAATACAGGGCTAGATCAGCCCCAGCATTTT
CASSPNTGLDQPQHF
>TRBJ2-7|few|TRBD1|TRBV7-9
TGTGCCAGCAGCACGGACAGGGGGCCCTCGGTCTACGAGCAGTACTTC
CASSTDRGPSVYEQYF
>TRBJ2-7|NA|TRBD2|TRBV30
TGTGCCTGGAGTGGACCGGGACTAGCGGGCTTTCTCTCCTACGAGCAGTACTTC
CAWSGPGLAGFLSYEQYF
>TRBJ1-4|NA|TRBD1|TRBV7-2
TGTGCCAGCAGCACCAGGGGGACGACTAATGAAAAACTGTTTTTT
CASSTRGTTNEKLFF
>TRBJ1-6|NA|TRBD1|TRBV27
TGTGCCAGCAGTTGGGACAGGGGGTGGAATTCACCCCTCCACTTT
CASSWDRGWNSPLHF
>TRBJ2-7|NA|TRBD1|TRBV6-5
TGTGCCAGCAGTTTCAACAGGGGCCCTTTCTACGAGCAGTACTTC
CASSFNRGPFYEQYF
>TRBJ2-5|once|TRBD2|TRBV7-3
TGTGCCAGCAGCTTAACCCCCGGCGGGGGAAAAGAGACCCAGTACTTC
CASSLTPGGGKETQYF
>TRBJ1-4|NA|TRBD1|TRBV28
TGTGCCAGCAGTTTATGGTCGGGACAGGGACCTGAAAAACTGTTTTTT
CASSLWSGQGPEKLFF
>TRBJ1-2|NA|NA|TRBV28
TGTGCCAGCAGTACCCTCCCCCTAGGGGGGTTTGGCTACACCTTC
CASSTLPLGGFGYTF
>TRBJ2-7|NA|TRBD2|TRBV30
TGTGCCTGGACCCCCTACGGGAGGACCTACGAGCAGTACTTC
CAWTPYGRTYEQYF
>TRBJ2-7|NA|NA|TRBV28
TGTGCCAGCCGGGGGGCGCGCGAGCAGTACTTC
CASRGAREQYF
>TRBJ1-1|few|TRBD1|TRBV19
TGTGCCAGTAGTTGGACAGGCTTTAACACTGAAGCTTTCTTT
CASSWTGFNTEAFF
>TRBJ2-7|NA|NA|TRBV7-3
TGTGCCAGCAGCCCGGGACTGAACTCCTACGAGCAGTACTTC
CASSPGLNSYEQYF
>TRBJ2-5|NA|TRBD2|TRBV19
TGTGCCAGTAGTATGCCCGGACTAGCTAGCCAAGAGACCCAGTACTTC
CASSMPGLASQETQYF
>TRBJ2-2|NA|TRBD1|TRBV4-2
TGTGCCAGCAGCCAACGGGACAGGGTAATCACCGGGGAGCTGTTTTTT
CASSQRDRVITGELFF